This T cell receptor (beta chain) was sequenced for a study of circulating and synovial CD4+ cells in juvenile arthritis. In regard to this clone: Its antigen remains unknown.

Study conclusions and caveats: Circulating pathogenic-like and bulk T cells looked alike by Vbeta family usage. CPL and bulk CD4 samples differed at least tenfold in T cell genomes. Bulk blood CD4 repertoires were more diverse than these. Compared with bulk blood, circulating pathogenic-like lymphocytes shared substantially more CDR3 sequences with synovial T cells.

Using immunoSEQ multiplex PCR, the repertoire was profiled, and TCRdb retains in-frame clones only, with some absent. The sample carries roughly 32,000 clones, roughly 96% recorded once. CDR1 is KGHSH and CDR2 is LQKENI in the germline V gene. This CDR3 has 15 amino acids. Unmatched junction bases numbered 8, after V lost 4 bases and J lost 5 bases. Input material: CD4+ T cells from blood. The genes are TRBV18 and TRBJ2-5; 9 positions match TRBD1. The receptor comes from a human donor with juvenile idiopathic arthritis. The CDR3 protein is CASSLTGQGGETQYF. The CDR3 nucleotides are TGTGCCAGCTCACTGACGGGACAGGGCGGTGAGACCCAGTACTTC.